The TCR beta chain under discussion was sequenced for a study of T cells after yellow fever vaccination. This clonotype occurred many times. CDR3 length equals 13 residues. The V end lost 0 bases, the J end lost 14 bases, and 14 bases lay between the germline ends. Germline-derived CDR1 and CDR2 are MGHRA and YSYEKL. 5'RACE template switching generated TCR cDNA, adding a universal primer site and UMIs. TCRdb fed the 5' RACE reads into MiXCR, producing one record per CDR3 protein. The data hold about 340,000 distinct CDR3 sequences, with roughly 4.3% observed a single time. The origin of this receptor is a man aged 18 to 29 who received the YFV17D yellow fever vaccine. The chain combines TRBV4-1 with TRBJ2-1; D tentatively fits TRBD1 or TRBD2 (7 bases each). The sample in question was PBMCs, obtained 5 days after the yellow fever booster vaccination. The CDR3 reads CASSQDQGGRKFF. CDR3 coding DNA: TGCGCCAGCAGCCAAGATCAGGGGGGGCGGAAGTTCTTC.